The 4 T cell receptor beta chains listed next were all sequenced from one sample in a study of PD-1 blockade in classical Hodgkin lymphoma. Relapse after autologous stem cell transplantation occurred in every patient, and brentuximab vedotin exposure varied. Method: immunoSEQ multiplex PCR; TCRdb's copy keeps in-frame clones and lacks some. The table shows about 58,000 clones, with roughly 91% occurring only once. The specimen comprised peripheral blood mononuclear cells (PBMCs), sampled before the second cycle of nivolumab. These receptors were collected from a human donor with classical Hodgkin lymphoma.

As DNA, the CDR3 is TGCGCCAGCAGCCCTGGGCCAGGGATAGAGTCCGAGCAGTACTTC. Protein sequence: CASSPGPGIESEQYF. The rearrangement links TRBV5-1 to TRBJ2-7, with D maybe TRBD1 (5 bases). The V end lost 4 bases, the J end lost 6 bases, and 20 bases lay between the germline ends. The CDR3 consists of 15 residues. Looked up from germline, CDR1 is SGHRS and CDR2 is YFSETQ.

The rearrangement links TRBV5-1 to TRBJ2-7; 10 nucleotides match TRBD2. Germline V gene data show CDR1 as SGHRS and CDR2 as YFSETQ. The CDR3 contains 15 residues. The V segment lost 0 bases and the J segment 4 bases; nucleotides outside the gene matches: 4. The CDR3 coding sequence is TGCGCCAGCAGCTTGGTCGCTAGCGGGGGATACGAGCAGTACTTC. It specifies CASSLVASGGYEQYF. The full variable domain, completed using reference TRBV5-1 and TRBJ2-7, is KAGVTQTPRYLIKTRGQQVTLSCSPISGHRSVSWYQQTPGQGLQFLFEYFSETQRNKGNFPGRFSGRQFSNSRSEMNVSTLELGDSALYLCASSLVASGGYEQYFGPGTRLTVT.

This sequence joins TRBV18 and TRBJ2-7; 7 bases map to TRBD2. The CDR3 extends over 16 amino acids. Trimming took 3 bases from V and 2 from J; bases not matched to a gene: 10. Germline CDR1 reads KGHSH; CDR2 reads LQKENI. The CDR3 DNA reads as TGTGCCAGCTCACCGGTGGGACTACAACTCACCTACGAGCAGTACTTC. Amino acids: CASSPVGLQLTYEQYF.

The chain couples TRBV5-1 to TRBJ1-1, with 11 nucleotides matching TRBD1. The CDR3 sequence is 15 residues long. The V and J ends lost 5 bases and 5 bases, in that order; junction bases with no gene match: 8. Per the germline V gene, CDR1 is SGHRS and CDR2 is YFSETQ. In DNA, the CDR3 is TGCGCCAGCAGGGCCGGGACAGGGGGAAATACTGAAGCTTTCTTT. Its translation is CASRAGTGGNTEAFF.